These 16 T cell receptor beta chains share one sample of origin, sequenced in a study of Ad26.COV2.S vaccination and SARS-CoV-2 variants. Treatment reported: around 19 received Ad26.COV2.S at low or high dose, single or two shots; about 5 received placebo; per-sample allocation not given. The investigators took samples on day 63 after the first vaccine or placebo injection. TCRdb's copy holds only in-frame clones and misses some; the assay was immunoSEQ multiplex PCR. Here the sample spans hundreds of thousands of clones, approximately 88% being singletons. The source was peripheral blood, collected in a trial of Ad26.COV2.S vaccine versus placebo. All receptors come from a person aged 18 to 59 who received the Ad26.COV2.S COVID-19 vaccine or a placebo.

The chain carries TRBV7-9 and TRBJ2-2; 12 nucleotides match TRBD2. Trimming cost V 6 bases and J 6 bases; bases outside gene matches: 8. The CDR3 extends over 16 amino acids. In germline, CDR1 is SEHNR, CDR2 FQNEAQ (reference sequence). For the CDR3, the DNA is TGTGCCAGCAGGTATTCGACTAGCGGGAGCCCCGGGGAGCTGTTTTTT. This codes for CASRYSTSGSPGELFF.

Of note for this clone: This sample also contains other DNA sequences that code for the same CDR3. This chain connects TRBV6-5 to TRBJ1-3; D gene uncertain. V was cut by 6 bases and J by 4 bases, with 1 base left in between. Germline V gene lookup returns CDR1 MNHEY and CDR2 SVGAGI. This CDR3 comprises 10 residues. DNA for the CDR3: TGTGCCAGCAGAGGAAACACCATATATTTT. It specifies CASRGNTIYF.

This clone was detected only a few times. The chain joins TRBV13 to TRBJ1-4; D remains ambiguous. Germline V CDR1 and CDR2: PRHDT, FYEKMQ (reference sequence). V was cut by 0 bases and J by 12 bases, with 11 bases left in between. The CDR3 loop spans 13 amino acids. CDR3 nucleotide sequence: TGTGCCAGCAGCTTAGGACGAAGTGAGGAACTGTTTTTT. Translated, it gives CASSLGRSEELFF.

With respect to this clone: This sample includes further DNA sequences coding for the same CDR3. The J gene is TRBJ2-7, the V gene TRBV12-3 or TRBV12-4; a weak D match, TRBD2 (6 bases). Trimming stripped 4 bases from V and 1 base from J, with 8 bases between. This CDR3 contains 13 residues. DNA for the CDR3: TGTGCCAGCAGTTCTGGGGGGTCCTACGAGCAGTACTTC. Encoded protein: CASSSGGSYEQYF.

The CDR3 nucleotides read TGTGCCAGCAGTTCCCGGATGAACACTGAAGCTTTCTTT. Its translation is CASSSRMNTEAFF. V and J are TRBV6-6 and TRBJ1-1; no clear D gene. Germline V gene data show CDR1 as MNHNY and CDR2 as SVGAGI (reference sequence). V was shortened by 4 bases and J by 0 bases, with 6 bases between the two germline ends. There are 13 residues in the CDR3.

This chain links TRBV19 with TRBJ1-6, with D possibly being TRBD1 (5 bases). Germline assignment: CDR1 LNHDA and CDR2 SQIVND (reference sequence). V dropped 5 bases and J dropped 8 bases, with 16 bases sitting between them. This CDR3 has 15 residues. CDR3: CASSWSPGTDSPLHF. Here the CDR3 DNA reads TGTGCCAGTAGTTGGTCACCAGGGACGGATTCACCCCTCCACTTT. The full variable domain, rest sourced from reference TRBV19 and TRBJ1-6, is DGGITQSPKYLFRKEGQNVTLSCEQNLNHDAMYWYRQDPGQGLRLIYYSQIVNDFQKGDIAEGYSVSREKKESFPLTVTSAQKNPTAFYLCASSWSPGTDSPLHFGNGTRLTVT.

The rearrangement links TRBV6-5 to TRBJ2-7; D may be TRBD1 (5 bases). Trimming shortened V by 4 bases and J by 3 bases, and 7 bases separated the two germline ends. The CDR3 is made up of 12 amino acids. Germline CDR1 and CDR2: MNHEY and SVGAGI. The CDR3 region has the DNA TGTGCCAGCAGTTTAGACAGCTACGAGCAGTACTTC. It yields the protein CASSLDSYEQYF.

The CDR3 DNA reads TGTGCCAGCAGCCAAGATCTGGAGCCTACCGGGGAGCTGTTTTTT. Protein product: CASSQDLEPTGELFF. The chain combines TRBV3-1 (or the pseudogene TRBV3-2) with TRBJ2-2, with unresolved D. CDR1 is LGHDT and CDR2 is YNNKEL in the germline V gene (reference sequence). Trimming stripped 0 bases from V and 5 bases from J, with 10 bases between. CDR3 length: 15 amino acids.

The J gene is TRBJ2-3, the V gene TRBV10-3; 7 bases align to TRBD2. In germline, CDR1 is ENHRY, CDR2 SYGVKD. The CDR3 length is 16 residues. With V trimmed by 0 bases and J by 0 bases, 3 bases remained unmatched. CDR3 residues: CAISESGGSSTDTQYF. The CDR3 coding sequence is TGTGCCATCAGTGAGTCTGGCGGGAGCAGCACAGATACGCAGTATTTT.

V and J are TRBV2 and TRBJ1-6; 7 bases are a match to TRBD1. The V gene end was trimmed by 6 bases and the J gene end by 10 bases; junction bases not matched to a gene: 9. The CDR3 extends over 14 amino acids. The germline gives CDR1 SNHLY, CDR2 FYNNEI. The CDR3 here is CASRTGTVESPLHF. Here the CDR3 DNA reads TGTGCCAGCAGGACCGGGACAGTCGAATCACCCCTCCACTTT.

J is TRBJ2-1 and V is TRBV7-2, with 10 bases that match TRBD1. The V gene's germline CDR1 is SGHTA and CDR2 FQGNSA. CDR3 length: 16 amino acids. The ends lost 6 bases at V and 1 base at J; junction bases unmatched: 6. Here the CDR3 reads CASRYPGQGSYNEQFF. CDR3 nucleotides: TGTGCCAGCAGGTATCCGGGACAGGGGTCCTACAATGAGCAGTTCTTC.

This clone appeared once. V gene TRBV6-5 combines with J gene TRBJ2-1, with 7 nucleotides matching TRBD2. CDR1 is MNHEY, CDR2 SVGAGI, per germline. The CDR3 length is 16 residues. Trimming removed 0 bases from V and 6 bases from J; junction bases left unmatched: 8. In nucleotides, the CDR3 is TGTGCCAGCAGTTACTCGTGGAGCGGGGCCACCAATGAGCAGTTCTTC. This translates into CASSYSWSGATNEQFF.

The V and J genes are TRBV19 and TRBJ2-3, with D possibly being TRBD1 or TRBD2 (6 bases each). CDR3 length equals 15 residues. Germline loops: CDR1 LNHDA, CDR2 SQIVND (reference sequence). The ends were cut back, 1 base at V and 2 bases at J, with 10 bases in the middle. The CDR3 region is CASSIGGGPTDTQYF. Here the CDR3 DNA reads TGTGCCAGTAGTATAGGAGGGGGGCCCACAGATACGCAGTATTTT.

This chain links TRBV12-3 or TRBV12-4 with TRBJ1-1; D call uncertain. This CDR3 has 12 residues. The V end lost 5 bases, the J end lost 7 bases, and 11 bases lay between the germline ends. The CDR3, as DNA: TGTGCCAGCAGTCGGCCGGGATTTGAAGCTTTCTTT. This gives the protein CASSRPGFEAFF.

This clone was seen a few times. The genes are TRBV19 and TRBJ1-6, with 8 bases identical to TRBD1. The J segment lost 9 bases and the V segment lost 7 bases, leaving 8 bases of the junction unmatched. Germline loops: CDR1 LNHDA, CDR2 SQIVND (reference sequence). This CDR3 is 14 amino acids long. The chain's CDR3 is CASTLGQETSPLHF. The CDR3 DNA reads TGTGCCAGTACTCTGGGACAGGAGACTTCACCCCTCCACTTT.

The CDR3 is CASSLGSNTEAFF. CDR3 in DNA: TGTGCCAGCAGCTTAGGATCGAACACTGAAGCTTTCTTT. This sequence joins TRBV27 and TRBJ1-1; no clear D gene. Trimming removed 6 bases from V and 1 base from J, with 9 bases in between. This CDR3 has 13 amino acids. CDR1 MNHEY and CDR2 SMNVEV come from the germline V gene (reference sequence).